Each of the 8 T cell receptor beta chains below was sequenced from the same sample in a study of blood T cells in healthy people across ages. A second PCR of 7 to 11 cycles used a sample-barcoded 5' primer and a J-beta primer mix. One entry per CDR3 protein, called by TCRdb with MiXCR from the 5' RACE reads. The sample yields 800,000 to 950,000 distinct CDR3 sequences, under 40% seen once. The sample comprised blood. The receptors were gathered from a man between 18 and 35 years old in good health.

This clonotype was picked up many times. The chain has TRBV9 and TRBJ1-2; TRBD1 agrees at 9 bases. Germline-derived CDR1 and CDR2 are SGDLS and YYNGEE. The V segment lost 2 bases and the J segment 4 bases; nucleotides outside the gene matches: 3. There are 14 residues in the CDR3. CDR3 residues: CASSVGQGPYGYTF. The CDR3, as DNA: TGTGCCAGCAGCGTGGGACAGGGACCCTATGGCTACACCTTC.

This clonotype was recorded a few times. V usage is TRBV15 and J usage is TRBJ2-3; D gene uncertain. The CDR3 consists of 15 residues. V was shortened by 3 bases and J by 1 base, with 11 bases between the two germline ends. Germline lookup yields CDR1 LNHNV and CDR2 YYDKDF (reference sequence). CDR3 DNA: TGTGCCACCAGCAGCAATCCCTCGGGCACAGATACGCAGTATTTT. Its translation: CATSSNPSGTDTQYF. Combining the CDR3 with reference TRBV15 and TRBJ2-3 gives the whole variable domain DAMVIQNPRYQVTQFGKPVTLSCSQTLNHNVMYWYQQKSSQAPKLLFHYYDKDFNNEADTPDNFQSRRPNTSFCFLDIRSPGLGDTAMYLCATSSNPSGTDTQYFGPGTRLTVL.

This clonotype was recorded at least ten times. The chain is built from TRBV5-6 and TRBJ2-1, with 7 bases that match TRBD2. Trimming at V came to 1 base and at J to 0 bases, leaving 4 bases not matched to a gene. Germline V gene lookup returns CDR1 SGHDT and CDR2 YYEEEE. There are 16 residues in the CDR3. CDR3 bases: TGTGCCAGCAGCTTGCGGCTAGCGGCCTCCTACAATGAGCAGTTCTTC. The encoded protein is CASSLRLAASYNEQFF.

This clonotype was picked up many times. This sequence joins TRBV5-6 and TRBJ2-3; possibly TRBD1 for D (6 bases). Trimming stripped 0 bases from V and 4 bases from J, with 9 bases between. The CDR3 runs to 14 residues. The germline CDR1 and CDR2 sequences are SGHDT and YYEEEE. The CDR3 loop reads CASSLEQGSDTQYF. CDR3 DNA sequence: TGTGCCAGCAGCTTGGAACAGGGATCAGATACGCAGTATTTT.

The chain combines TRBV10-3 with TRBJ2-1; tentative D call: TRBD1 (7 bases). The CDR3 length is 16 residues. V shed 0 bases and J shed 10 bases, with 19 bases lying between them. Germline lookup yields CDR1 ENHRY and CDR2 SYGVKD. CDR3 sequence (DNA): TGTGCCATCAGTGAGTCGCGGGGACAGTTCTCCTACGAGCAGTTCTTC. Amino acid sequence: CAISESRGQFSYEQFF.

This chain joins TRBV7-3 and TRBJ1-6; 7 nucleotides line up with TRBD1. Germline CDR1 SGHTA, CDR2 FQGTGA. This CDR3 has 17 residues. V trimming: 3 bases; J trimming: 6 bases; junction bases outside the gene matches: 11. The CDR3 nucleotides read TGTGCCAGCAGCTTGAGGGGGATGGACAGGCTTAATTCACCCCTCCACTTT. It encodes CASSLRGMDRLNSPLHF.

At least ten counts were recorded for this clonotype. The gene calls are TRBV6-5 and TRBJ1-2; D ambiguous. The CDR3 is 14 residues long. Looked up from germline, CDR1 is MNHEY and CDR2 is SVGAGI. V gave up 4 bases and J gave up 8 bases, with 17 bases separating them. This CDR3 reads CASSSISGIGGYTF. In DNA form, the CDR3 reads TGTGCCAGCAGTTCCATATCGGGTATAGGCGGCTACACCTTC.

This clonotype showed up many times. This rearrangement joins TRBV5-1 to TRBJ1-2; weak D call: TRBD1 (6 bases). There are 14 residues in the CDR3. Germline V lookup: CDR1 SGHRS, CDR2 YFSETQ. Trimming shortened V by 0 bases and J by 8 bases, and 14 bases separated the two germline ends. The CDR3 is CASSLDPGANGYTF. The CDR3 nucleotides read TGCGCCAGCAGCTTGGATCCGGGGGCAAACGGCTACACCTTC.